This TCR beta chain was retrieved from a study of PD-1 blockade in classical Hodgkin lymphoma. Study-wide results and limits: Relative to healthy donors, newly diagnosed patients reportedly had lower baseline TCR diversity, which was reported as lower still in relapsed/refractory patients.

Clones were read by immunoSEQ multiplex PCR, and TCRdb kept only the in-frame ones, dropping some. This sample has 15,000 or so clones, with about 92% found just once. Time point meaning: newly diagnosed, previously untreated cHL patient sample. Negative magnetic selection isolated CD4+ T cells from thawed PBMCs. It was PBMCs in newly diagnosed, untreated classical Hodgkin lymphoma that served as comparison. The CDR3 totals 13 residues. V was trimmed by 6 bases and J by 5 bases, leaving 16 bases between them. Germline V gene sequence: CDR1 SQVTM, CDR2 ANQGSEA. Worth noting for this clone: Its cognate antigen is unknown.

Sequenced material: CD4+ T cells from blood. This chain joins TRBV29-1 and TRBJ1-2; perhaps TRBD1 as D (5 bases). The receptor comes from a human donor with classical Hodgkin lymphoma. CDR3 residues: CSVGDTGTYGYTF. CDR3 nucleotide sequence: TGCAGCGTGGGCGACACAGGTACATATGGCTACACCTTC.